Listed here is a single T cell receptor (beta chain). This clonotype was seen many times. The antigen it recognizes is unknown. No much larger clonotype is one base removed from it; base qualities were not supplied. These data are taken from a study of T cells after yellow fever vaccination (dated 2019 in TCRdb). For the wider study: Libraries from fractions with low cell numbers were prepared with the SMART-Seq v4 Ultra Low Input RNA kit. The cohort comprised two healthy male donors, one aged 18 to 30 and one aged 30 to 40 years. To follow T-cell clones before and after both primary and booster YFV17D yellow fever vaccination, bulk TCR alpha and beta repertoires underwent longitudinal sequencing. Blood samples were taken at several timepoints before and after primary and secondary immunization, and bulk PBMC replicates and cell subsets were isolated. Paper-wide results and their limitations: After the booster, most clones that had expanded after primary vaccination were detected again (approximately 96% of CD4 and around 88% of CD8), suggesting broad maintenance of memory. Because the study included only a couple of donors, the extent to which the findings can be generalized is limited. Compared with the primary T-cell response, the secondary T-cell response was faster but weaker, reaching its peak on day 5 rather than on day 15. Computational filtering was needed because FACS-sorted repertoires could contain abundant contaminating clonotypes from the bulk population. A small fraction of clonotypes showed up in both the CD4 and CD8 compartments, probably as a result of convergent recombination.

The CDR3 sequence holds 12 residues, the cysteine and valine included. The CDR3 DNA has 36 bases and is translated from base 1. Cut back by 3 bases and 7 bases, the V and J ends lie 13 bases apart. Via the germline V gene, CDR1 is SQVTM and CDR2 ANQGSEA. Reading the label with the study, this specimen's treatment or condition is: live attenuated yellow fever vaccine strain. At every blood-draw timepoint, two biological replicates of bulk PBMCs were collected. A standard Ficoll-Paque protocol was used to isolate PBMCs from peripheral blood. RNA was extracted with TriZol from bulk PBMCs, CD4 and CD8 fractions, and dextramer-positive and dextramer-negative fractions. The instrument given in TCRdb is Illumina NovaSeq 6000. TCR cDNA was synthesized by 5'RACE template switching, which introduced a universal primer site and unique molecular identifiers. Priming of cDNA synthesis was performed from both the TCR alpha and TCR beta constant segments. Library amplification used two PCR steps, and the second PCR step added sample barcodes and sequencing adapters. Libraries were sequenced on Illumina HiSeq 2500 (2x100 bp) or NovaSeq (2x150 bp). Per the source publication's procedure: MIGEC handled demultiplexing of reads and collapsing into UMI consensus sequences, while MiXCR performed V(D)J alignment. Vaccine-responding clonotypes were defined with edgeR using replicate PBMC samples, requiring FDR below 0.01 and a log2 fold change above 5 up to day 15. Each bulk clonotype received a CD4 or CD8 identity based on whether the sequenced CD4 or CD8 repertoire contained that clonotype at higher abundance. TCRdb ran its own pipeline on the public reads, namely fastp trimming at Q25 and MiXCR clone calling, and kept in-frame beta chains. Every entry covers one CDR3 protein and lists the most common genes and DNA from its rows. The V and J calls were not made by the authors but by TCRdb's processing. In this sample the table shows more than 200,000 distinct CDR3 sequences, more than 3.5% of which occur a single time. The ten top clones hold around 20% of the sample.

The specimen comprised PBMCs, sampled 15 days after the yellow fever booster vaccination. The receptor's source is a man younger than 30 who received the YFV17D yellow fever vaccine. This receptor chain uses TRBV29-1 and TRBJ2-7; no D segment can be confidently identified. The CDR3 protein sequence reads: CSVEAPWGEQYV. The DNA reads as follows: TGCAGCGTTGAGGCCCCGTGGGGTGAGCAGTACGTC.